This T cell receptor (beta chain) was sequenced in a study of blood T cell repertoires in COVID-19. Study-level information: Collection of acute and convalescent COVID-19 samples took place in the United States, Italy and Spain. Sample material is recorded as cDNA or gDNA derived from T cells, B-cell-depleted T cells, or PBMCs.

Deletions cut 7 bases from V and 6 bases from J, with 19 bases between. Germline CDR1 is MNHEY and CDR2 is SVGAGI. There are 15 residues in the CDR3. Original handling: Reference gene primers were amplified, and this amplification served to estimate nucleated cell counts. The table came from immunoSEQ multiplex PCR; TCRdb's copy has only in-frame clones and leaves some out. V, J and clone size reflect that table, while D and trimming were determined from the DNA. The sample shows about 58,000 clones, under 90% of them seen only once. This TCR was sampled from a man between 35 and 55 years old with active COVID-19. Sequencing used peripheral blood. The V and J genes are TRBV6-5 and TRBJ1-5; maybe TRBD1 (6 bases). In DNA form, the CDR3 reads TGTGCCAGCACTCTGCGGGGGAGGGGGGGTCAGCCCCAGCATTTT. As protein: CASTLRGRGGQPQHF.